The 18 T cell receptor beta chains given below trace back to one sample, sequenced in a study of shared clonotypes between healthy human individuals. This table comes from immunoSEQ multiplex PCR, and its TCRdb copy is limited to in-frame clones, with some not included. The data show over a million clones, around 98.5% seen once. The sequencing sample was made of naive CD4+ T cells sorted from blood. Subset noted: CD45RA+ positively selected. The receptors were gathered from a man younger than 40 in good health.

A note on this clone: Distinct nucleotide sequences in the sample also encode this CDR3. The chain uses TRBV9 and TRBJ2-1; no firm D call. V shed 0 bases and J shed 10 bases, with 5 bases lying between them. Germline CDR1 reads SGDLS; CDR2 reads YYNGEE. The CDR3 is made up of 11 amino acids. CDR3 protein: CASSVGLEQFF. CDR3 in DNA: TGTGCCAGCAGCGTAGGTTTGGAGCAGTTCTTC. Full variable domain (outside the CDR3, taken from reference TRBV9 and TRBJ2-1): DSGVTQTPKHLITATGQRVTLRCSPRSGDLSVYWYQQSLDQGLQFLIQYYNGEERAKGNILERFSAQQFPDLHSELNLSSLELGDSALYFCASSVGLEQFFGPGTRLTVL.

This chain links TRBV11-2 with TRBJ2-7; the match to TRBD1 covers 12 bases. Germline V lookup: CDR1 SGHAT, CDR2 FQNNGV. The CDR3 covers 17 residues. Trimming cost V 5 bases and J 0 bases; bases outside gene matches: 8. The CDR3 region is CASSPGQGAPGSYEQYF. The CDR3 DNA reads as TGTGCCAGCAGCCCGGGACAGGGGGCCCCCGGCTCCTACGAGCAGTACTTC.

This chain uses TRBV29-1 with TRBJ2-1, with D perhaps TRBD2 (6 bases). Trimming took off 4 bases at V and 8 bases at J, with 15 bases between the two ends. Germline lookup yields CDR1 SQVTM and CDR2 ANQGSEA. The CDR3 runs to 13 residues. In DNA form, the CDR3 reads TGCAGCGTTGTCGGGAGAGGGAAAGATGAGCAGTTCTTC. Its protein is CSVVGRGKDEQFF.

The V call is TRBV10-3, the J call TRBJ2-1; no definite D call. This CDR3 spans 13 amino acids. V was cut by 3 bases and J by 4 bases, with 7 bases left in between. From germline, CDR1 is ENHRY and CDR2 SYGVKD. This CDR3 reads CAISDSQYNEQFF. As DNA, the CDR3 is TGTGCCATCAGTGATTCGCAATACAATGAGCAGTTCTTC.

The chain recombines TRBV9 with TRBJ1-2; 10 bases map to TRBD1. Germline CDR1 is SGDLS and CDR2 is YYNGEE. V shed 0 bases and J 1 base; nucleotides not matched to a gene: 9. The CDR3 extends over 18 amino acids. This chain's CDR3 is CASSVEGQGSFDNYGYTF. The CDR3 coding sequence is TGTGCCAGCAGCGTAGAGGGACAGGGGTCGTTTGATAACTATGGCTACACCTTC.

The chain is built from TRBV18 and TRBJ2-1; no clear D gene. CDR3 length: 16 amino acids. CDR1 and CDR2 (germline): KGHSH, LQKENI. The V end was cut by 3 bases, the J end by 2 bases, with 14 bases between. DNA for the CDR3: TGTGCCAGCTCACCGGGCGGACCGTTAACCTACAATGAGCAGTTCTTC. Its protein product is CASSPGGPLTYNEQFF.

The V call is TRBV9, the J call TRBJ1-2, with 11 positions matching TRBD1. The CDR3 has 15 residues. Germline assignment: CDR1 SGDLS and CDR2 YYNGEE. Trimming took 0 bases from V and 4 from J; bases not matched to a gene: 2. The CDR3 loop reads CASSVGTGGVYGYTF. In DNA, the CDR3 is TGTGCCAGCAGCGTAGGGACAGGGGGCGTCTATGGCTACACCTTC.

V gene TRBV20-1 combines with J gene TRBJ1-2; D remains ambiguous. The CDR3 totals 11 residues. Trimming removed 7 bases at V and 5 bases at J, with 11 bases between. CDR1 and CDR2 (germline): DFQATT, SNEGSKA (reference sequence). This chain's CDR3 is CSVAIGYGYTF. Here the CDR3 DNA reads TGCAGTGTAGCAATTGGATATGGCTACACCTTC.

The gene calls are TRBV5-1 and TRBJ1-1, with TRBD1 matching over 10 bases. Germline V CDR1 and CDR2: SGHRS, YFSETQ. Germline trimming cut 7 bases from V and 3 bases from J; bases unmatched to any gene: 6. This CDR3 spans 14 amino acids. The CDR3 sequence: CASERTGGDTEAFF. CDR3 nucleotides: TGCGCCAGCGAGAGGACAGGGGGTGACACTGAAGCTTTCTTT.

On this clone: Other DNA sequences in the same sample also yield this CDR3. As DNA, the CDR3 is TGTGCCTGGAGTGTCTTAGGAAACACCATATATTTT. Protein product: CAWSVLGNTIYF. V usage is TRBV30 and J usage is TRBJ1-3; D remains unclear. V dropped 0 bases and J dropped 4 bases, with 4 bases sitting between them. The CDR3 has 12 amino acids. Per the germline V gene, CDR1 is GTSNPN and CDR2 is SVGIG (reference sequence).

This chain uses TRBV5-1 with TRBJ2-7; D possibly uses TRBD1 or TRBD2 (5 bases each). Germline V lookup: CDR1 SGHRS, CDR2 YFSETQ. Trimming shortened V by 2 bases and J by 6 bases, and 12 bases separated the two germline ends. The CDR3 runs to 13 residues. For the CDR3, the DNA is TGCGCCAGCAGCTTCGACGGGGCAGGCGAGCAGTACTTC. It specifies CASSFDGAGEQYF.

V usage is TRBV5-1 and J usage is TRBJ2-7; the D is unclear. This CDR3 has 15 amino acids. CDR1 is SGHRS and CDR2 is YFSETQ in the germline V gene. V shed 3 bases and J shed 2 bases, with 15 bases lying between them. The DNA of the CDR3 is TGCGCCAGCAGCTACGACGGTCCCACCACCTACGAGCAGTACTTC. Its protein is CASSYDGPTTYEQYF.

Regarding this clone: The same CDR3 can be traced to other DNA sequences in this sample. This chain links TRBV28 with TRBJ2-7; unclear D gene. The CDR3 has 12 amino acids. Germline V gives CDR1 MDHEN, CDR2 SYDVKM. V lost 1 base, J lost 5 bases, and 6 bases lay in between. CDR3: CASSLLGNEQYF. In DNA, the CDR3 is TGTGCCAGCAGTTTATTAGGGAACGAGCAGTACTTC.

This chain uses TRBV9 with TRBJ2-1, with 15 positions matching TRBD2. The CDR3 has 20 amino acids. Germline CDR1 is SGDLS and CDR2 is YYNGEE. After removal of 0 bases from V and 0 bases from J, the junction contained 7 bases not matched to a gene. The CDR3 bases are TGTGCCAGCAGCGTAGCACCGGGACTAGCGGGAGGTAGCTCCTACAATGAGCAGTTCTTC. Amino acid sequence: CASSVAPGLAGGSSYNEQFF.

As for this clone: Other DNA sequences of this sample code for an identical CDR3. The chain links TRBV5-4 to TRBJ2-7; 7 positions agree with TRBD1. CDR1 is SGHNT and CDR2 is YYREEE in the germline V gene (reference sequence). The CDR3 runs 14 residues. V was pared by 3 bases and J by 3 bases, with 6 bases of the junction left unmatched. This CDR3 reads CASSSGQVSYEQYF. CDR3 nucleotide sequence: TGTGCCAGCAGCTCAGGACAGGTGAGCTACGAGCAGTACTTC.

The J gene is TRBJ2-6, the V gene TRBV15; D possibly corresponds to TRBD2 (7 bases). The CDR3 extends over 15 amino acids. V was cut by 5 bases and J by 2 bases, with 10 bases left in between. CDR1 is LNHNV and CDR2 is YYDKDF in the germline V gene (reference sequence). CDR3: CATSEGGTGANVLTF. CDR3 nucleotides: TGTGCCACCAGCGAGGGGGGGACTGGGGCCAACGTCCTGACTTTC.

The chain links TRBV19 to TRBJ2-7; the D gene is possibly TRBD1 (6 bases). Germline CDR1 is LNHDA and CDR2 is SQIVND (reference sequence). The V end lost 4 bases, the J end lost 6 bases, and 13 bases lay between the germline ends. The CDR3 has 13 amino acids. The CDR3 DNA is TGTGCCAGTAGTAAGAACAGGGTCTCCGAGCAGTACTTC. It is translated as CASSKNRVSEQYF.

The chain recombines TRBV6-1 with TRBJ2-7, with D tentatively TRBD1 or TRBD2 (5 bases each). This CDR3 has 12 residues. Germline V lookup: CDR1 MNHNS, CDR2 SASEGT. Trimming shortened V by 4 bases and J by 10 bases, and 14 bases separated the two germline ends. The DNA for the CDR3 is TGTGCCAGCAGTGCCCGGGACGCGGAACAGTACTTC. Its protein product is CASSARDAEQYF.